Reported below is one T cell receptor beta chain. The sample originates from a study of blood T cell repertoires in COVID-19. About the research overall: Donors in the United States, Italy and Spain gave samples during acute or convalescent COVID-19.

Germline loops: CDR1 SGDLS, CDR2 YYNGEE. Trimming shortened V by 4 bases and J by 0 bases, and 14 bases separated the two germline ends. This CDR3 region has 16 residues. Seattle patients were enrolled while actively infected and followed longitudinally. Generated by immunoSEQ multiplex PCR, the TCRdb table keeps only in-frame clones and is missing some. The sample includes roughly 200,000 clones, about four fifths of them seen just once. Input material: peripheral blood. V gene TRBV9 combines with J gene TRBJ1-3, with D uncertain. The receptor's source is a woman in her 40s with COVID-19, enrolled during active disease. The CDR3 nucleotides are TGTGCCAGCAGCTCAACAGAGGGTAGCTCTGGAAACACCATATATTTT. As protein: CASSSTEGSSGNTIYF.